This TCR beta chain was observed in a study of regulatory T cells in long-lasting Graves disease. Study findings and constraints: The study examined only peripheral blood, not thyroid tissue. Those with persistent Graves' had less TCR diversity than newly diagnosed patients.

This CDR3 has 13 amino acids. Germline values: CDR1 SQVTM, CDR2 ANQGSEA. With 6 bases removed from V and 0 bases from J, the gap between germline ends came to 11 bases. Building of the TCR beta libraries involved iRepertoire HTBI primers and Arm-PCR of CDR3 regions. TCRdb used MiXCR to reprocess the multiplex PCR reads, holding one entry per CDR3 protein. Here the sample spans about 540,000 distinct CDR3 sequences, about 14% being singletons. There are a few counts of this clonotype. The antigen is not known. Time point of the sample: newly diagnosed GD, antithyroid drugs for less than 3 months. Generation of the TCR library employed RNA extracted from PBMCs. This sample also appeared in a second study, on T cells in Graves' hyperthyroidism and ophthalmopathy. That source notes: The HTBI primer set served for first-round RT-PCR of the TCR CDR3.

The rearrangement uses TRBV29-1 and TRBJ1-1; D gene uncertain. This sample comprised peripheral blood mononuclear cells (PBMCs), obtained at new diagnosis, from a patient treated with antithyroid drugs. The sequence was obtained from a man between 25 and 39 years old with Graves disease. The CDR3 nucleotides are TGCAGCGTCCTGTATTTGTTGAACACTGAAGCTTTCTTT. Protein product: CSVLYLLNTEAFF.